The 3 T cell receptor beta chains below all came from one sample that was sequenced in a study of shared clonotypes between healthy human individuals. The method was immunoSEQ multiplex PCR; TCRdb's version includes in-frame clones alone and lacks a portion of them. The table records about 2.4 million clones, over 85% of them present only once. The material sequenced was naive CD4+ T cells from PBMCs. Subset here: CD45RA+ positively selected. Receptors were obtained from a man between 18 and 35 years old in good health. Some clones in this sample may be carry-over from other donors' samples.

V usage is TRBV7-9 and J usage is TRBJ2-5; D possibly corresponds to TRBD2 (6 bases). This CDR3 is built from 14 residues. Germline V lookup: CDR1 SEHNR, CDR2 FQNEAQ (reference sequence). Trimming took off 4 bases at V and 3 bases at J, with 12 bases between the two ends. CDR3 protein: CASSSGLREETQYF. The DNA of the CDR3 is TGTGCCAGCAGCTCGGGACTGAGAGAAGAGACCCAGTACTTC.

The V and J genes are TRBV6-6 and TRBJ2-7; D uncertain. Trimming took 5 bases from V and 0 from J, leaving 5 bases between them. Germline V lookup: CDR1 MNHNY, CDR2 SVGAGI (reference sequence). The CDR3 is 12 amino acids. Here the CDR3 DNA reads TGTGCCAGCAGTGCGGCCTCCTACGAGCAGTACTTC. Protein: CASSAASYEQYF.

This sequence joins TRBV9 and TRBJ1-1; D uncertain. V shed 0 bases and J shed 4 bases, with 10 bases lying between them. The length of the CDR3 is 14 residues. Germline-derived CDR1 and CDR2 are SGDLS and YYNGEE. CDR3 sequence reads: CASSVDPKGTEAFF. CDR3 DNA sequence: TGTGCCAGCAGCGTAGACCCCAAGGGCACTGAAGCTTTCTTT.